Shown below are 25 T cell receptor beta chains from a single sample sequenced in a study of blood T cells in healthy people across ages. It was with a sample-barcoded 5' primer and a J-beta primer mix that a second PCR of about 7 to 12 cycles was run. Using its own MiXCR run on the 5' RACE reads, TCRdb lists one record per CDR3 protein. The sample lists about 780,000 distinct CDR3 sequences, about 45% occurring once. Sample: blood. The receptors were gathered from an elderly man in good health.

The rearrangement links TRBV27 to TRBJ2-1; TRBD2 matches 12 bases. This CDR3 spans 18 amino acids. Germline CDR1 and CDR2: MNHEY and SMNVEV (reference sequence). V lost 6 bases to trimming and J lost 5 bases; unmatched junction nucleotides: 14. The CDR3 region is CASRRTGTSGYLNNEQFF. As DNA, the CDR3 is TGTGCCAGCAGGCGAACCGGGACTAGCGGGTACTTGAACAATGAGCAGTTCTTC.

The sample holds a few counts of this clonotype. This chain joins TRBV20-1 and TRBJ2-3; 8 bases map to TRBD2. Germline CDR1 and CDR2: DFQATT and SNEGSKA (reference sequence). With 4 bases clipped from V and 4 bases from J, the junction kept 10 bases outside the gene matches. CDR3 length: 15 residues. CDR3 sequence reads: CSATLGREVSDTQYF. The CDR3 coding sequence is TGCAGTGCTACCCTGGGGCGGGAGGTGTCAGATACGCAGTATTTT.

Concerning this clonotype itself: Being one base from a much bigger clone, this may be a read error. The gene calls are TRBV2 and TRBJ2-7, with D possibly TRBD2 on 6 matching bases. In germline, CDR1 is SNHLY, CDR2 FYNNEI. The CDR3 contains 14 residues. CDR3: CAGSGGTASYEQYF. The CDR3 DNA sequence: TGTGCCGGCAGTGGAGGGACCGCATCCTACGAGCAGTACTTC.

This clonotype was picked up many times. This rearrangement joins TRBV29-1 to TRBJ2-5, with D possibly being TRBD1 (6 bases). The CDR3 sequence is 14 residues long. Germline V CDR1 and CDR2: SQVTM, ANQGSEA. The V gene lost 7 bases and the J gene lost 7 bases, with 22 bases spanning the gap. CDR3 region: CSGRQAPAVRTQYF. The DNA of the CDR3 is TGCAGCGGCCGACAGGCACCTGCGGTGAGGACCCAGTACTTC.

On this clonotype: The junction departs from the called germline gene at one end, perhaps through a read error. The V and J genes are TRBV7-2 and TRBJ2-7; 9 bases align to TRBD2. From germline, CDR1 is SGHTA and CDR2 FQGNSA. The CDR3 runs 16 residues. The CDR3 sequence: CVSSEWGSGSPYEQYF. CDR3 bases: TGTGTCAGCAGCGAATGGGGTAGCGGGAGTCCCTACGAGCAGTACTTC.

The J gene is TRBJ1-1, the V gene TRBV20-1; maybe TRBD1 (6 bases). The germline CDR1 and CDR2 sequences are DFQATT and SNEGSKA (reference sequence). The CDR3 covers 14 residues. Trimming removed 3 bases at V and 2 bases at J, with 13 bases between. In DNA, the CDR3 is TGCAGTGCTAGGCGACAGGCGGGCAACACTGAAGCTTTCTTT. Translated: CSARRQAGNTEAFF.

The gene calls are TRBV7-9 and TRBJ2-7, with 13 nucleotides matching TRBD2. Germline-derived CDR1 and CDR2 are SEHNR and FQNEAQ (reference sequence). The CDR3 sequence is 17 residues long. Germline trimming cut 5 bases from V and 8 bases from J; bases unmatched to any gene: 15. The CDR3 bases are TGTGCCAGCAGCAAATGGACTAGCGGGAGTTCGGGGTACAAGCAGTACTTC. Translating it yields CASSKWTSGSSGYKQYF.

This chain uses TRBV5-8 with TRBJ2-1, with a tentative D call TRBD2 (5 bases). The length of the CDR3 is 13 residues. The germline V and J ends were trimmed by 3 bases and 9 bases, with 13 bases remaining between them. The germline V gene encodes CDR1 SGHTS and CDR2 YDEGEE. CDR3: CASSSLAMVEQFF. CDR3 nucleotide sequence: TGTGCCAGCAGCTCCCTAGCTATGGTTGAGCAGTTCTTC.

Only a few counts were recorded for this clonotype. The chain has TRBV27 and TRBJ2-7; maybe TRBD1 (7 bases). Germline values: CDR1 MNHEY, CDR2 SMNVEV (reference sequence). This CDR3 is built from 17 residues. The ends were cut back, 8 bases at V and 1 base at J, with 24 bases in the middle. CDR3 in DNA: TGTGCCAGCCTTATAAACAGGGGCACACTAGCATCCTACGAGCAGTACTTC. Protein product: CASLINRGTLASYEQYF.

The rearrangement links TRBV28 to TRBJ2-2, with 10 bases lining up with TRBD2. The CDR3 runs to 15 residues. J was trimmed by 6 bases and V by 8 bases; bases with no gene match: 9. CDR1 and CDR2 (germline): MDHEN, SYDVKM. DNA of the CDR3: TGTGCCAGCGGGGCTAGCGGGAGTGGATCCGGGGAGCTGTTTTTT. As protein: CASGASGSGSGELFF. Supplemented by reference TRBV28 and TRBJ2-2, the full variable domain reads DVKVTQSSRYLVKRTGEKVFLECVQDMDHENMFWYRQDPGLGLRLIYFSYDVKMKEKGDIPEGYSVSREKKERFSLILESASTNQTSMYLCASGASGSGSGELFFGEGSRLTVL.

This clonotype was found a few times. The rearrangement links TRBV4-3 to TRBJ2-3; 11 bases map to TRBD2. The germline gives CDR1 LGHNA, CDR2 YSLEER. The CDR3 has 16 residues. V trimming: 6 bases; J trimming: 4 bases; junction bases outside the gene matches: 9. CDR3 sequence reads: CASRDLTSGMADTQYF. CDR3 nucleotide sequence: TGCGCCAGCAGAGACCTGACTAGCGGGATGGCAGATACGCAGTATTTT.

This clonotype occurred many times. This chain joins TRBV12-3 or TRBV12-4 and TRBJ2-7; TRBD2 is a possible D gene (6 bases). Trimming left V 6 bases short and J 1 base short, with 13 bases between. The CDR3 consists of 14 residues. The chain's CDR3 is CASSFAGSSYEQYF. The DNA of the CDR3 is TGTGCCAGCAGCTTCGCGGGAAGTTCCTACGAGCAGTACTTC.

A note on this clonotype: A single base separates this from a much larger clone, so it may be a read error. The J gene is TRBJ2-5, the V gene TRBV2; D gene uncertain. V was pared by 5 bases and J by 11 bases, with 9 bases between. CDR3 length equals 10 residues. The germline gives CDR1 SNHLY, CDR2 FYNNEI. As DNA, the CDR3 is TGTGCCAGCAGTAACTACCAGCAGTACTTC. Its translation is CASSNYQQYF.

This clonotype was found a few times. DNA of the CDR3: TGTGCCAGCAGCCAAGATCGGCAGCGAGAAGCTTTCTTT. This translates into CASSQDRQREAFF. This chain links TRBV4-2 with TRBJ1-1; no definite D call. The V end lost 0 bases, the J end lost 8 bases, and 10 bases lay between the germline ends. Germline-derived CDR1 and CDR2 are LGHNA and YNFKEQ. The CDR3 consists of 13 residues.

The rearrangement links TRBV7-2 to TRBJ2-7; 11 nucleotides line up with TRBD2. J lost 3 bases, V lost 5 bases, and 6 bases had no gene match. Germline lookup yields CDR1 SGHTA and CDR2 FQGNSA. The CDR3 is 15 amino acids. The DNA of the CDR3 is TGTGCCAGCAGCCCATCGACTAGCGGGGTCTACGAGCAGTACTTC. Translating gives CASSPSTSGVYEQYF. Together with reference TRBV7-2 and TRBJ2-7, the CDR3 gives the full variable domain: GAGVSQSPSNKVTEKGKDVELRCDPISGHTALYWYRQSLGQGLEFLIYFQGNSAPDKSGLPSDRFSAERTGGSVSTLTIQRTQQEDSAVYLCASSPSTSGVYEQYFGPGTRLTVT.

V gene TRBV20-1 combines with J gene TRBJ2-5; TRBD1 is a possible D gene (6 bases). Germline V lookup: CDR1 DFQATT, CDR2 SNEGSKA (reference sequence). The CDR3 has 15 residues. V was cut by 4 bases and J by 5 bases, with 20 bases left in between. CDR3 region: CSATPGAGYMETQYF. CDR3 in DNA: TGCAGTGCTACGCCAGGGGCTGGGTATATGGAGACCCAGTACTTC.

The chain combines TRBV28 with TRBJ2-2, with 14 positions matching TRBD2. Trimming at V came to 6 bases and at J to 5 bases, leaving 5 bases not matched to a gene. The germline CDR1 and CDR2 sequences are MDHEN and SYDVKM. CDR3 size: 16 residues. CDR3: CASSPRLAGGTGELFF. In DNA form, the CDR3 reads TGTGCCAGCAGCCCCCGACTAGCGGGGGGGACCGGGGAGCTGTTTTTT.

Many counts were recorded for this clonotype. The chain links TRBV29-1 to TRBJ2-1; a weak D match, TRBD2 (6 bases). V dropped 2 bases and J dropped 5 bases, with 13 bases sitting between them. The CDR3 is 14 amino acids. Germline V gene sequence: CDR1 SQVTM, CDR2 ANQGSEA. Here the CDR3 DNA reads TGCAGCGTTGAACTCCCCGGGACTCACAATGAGCAGTTCTTC. Protein sequence: CSVELPGTHNEQFF.

The table lists this clonotype with a few counts. The rearrangement uses TRBV20-1 and TRBJ2-5, with D perhaps given as TRBD1 or TRBD2 (5 bases each). The CDR3 is made up of 13 amino acids. Germline V gives CDR1 DFQATT, CDR2 SNEGSKA (reference sequence). The V and J ends lost 3 bases and 3 bases respectively, with 11 bases between them. The CDR3: CSASSGSEETQYF. The CDR3 DNA is TGCAGTGCTAGCTCAGGGAGTGAAGAGACCCAGTACTTC.

The V call is TRBV28, the J call TRBJ2-5; 7 bases match TRBD2. V lost 2 bases, J lost 9 bases, and 9 bases stayed unmatched. The germline V gene encodes CDR1 MDHEN and CDR2 SYDVKM. The CDR3 sequence is 14 residues long. This chain's CDR3 is CASSLPGTTWSQYF. DNA of the CDR3: TGTGCCAGCAGTTTACCCGGGACTACCTGGTCCCAGTACTTC.

This clonotype was picked up one time. The chain combines TRBV7-3 with TRBJ2-1, with D uncertain. The CDR3 is made up of 12 amino acids. The germline V gene has CDR1 SGHTA and CDR2 FQGTGA. V lost 4 bases and J 9 bases, leaving 10 bases between the germline ends. In nucleotides, the CDR3 is TGTGCCAGCAGCTCAACCTCGAGTGAGCAGTTCTTC. Translation: CASSSTSSEQFF.

The chain couples TRBV24-1 to TRBJ2-3; 8 nucleotides align to TRBD2. This CDR3 spans 17 amino acids. J gave up 3 bases and V 3 bases, and 10 bases lay outside the gene matches. Per germline, CDR1 KGHDR and CDR2 SFDVKD. The CDR3: CATSDLGPAGDTDTQYF. CDR3 in DNA: TGTGCCACCAGTGATCTCGGACCAGCGGGAGATACAGATACGCAGTATTTT.

The sample holds many counts of this clonotype. The chain combines TRBV7-2 with TRBJ2-7; D not resolved. The CDR3 contains 13 residues. CDR1 and CDR2 from the germline V gene are SGHTA and FQGNSA. Trimming stripped 5 bases from V and 7 bases from J, with 15 bases between. The CDR3 loop reads CASSDVVTGEQYF. CDR3 nucleotide sequence: TGTGCCAGCAGCGACGTAGTAACTGGGGAGCAGTACTTC.

This clonotype was counted between two and nine times. The chain combines TRBV29-1 with TRBJ2-1; the D gene is possibly TRBD2 (5 bases). Germline V gene data show CDR1 as SQVTM and CDR2 as ANQGSEA. Trimming took off 4 bases at V and 6 bases at J, with 7 bases between the two ends. CDR3 length: 11 amino acids. The CDR3 sequence: CSVGLINEQFF. As DNA, the CDR3 is TGCAGCGTTGGACTAATCAATGAGCAGTTCTTC.

For this clonotype: One junction end does not reproduce the germline sequence, and a read error may be involved. The V call is TRBV29-1, the J call TRBJ2-3; TRBD1 aligns across 8 bases. CDR1 is SQVTM, CDR2 ANQGSEA, per germline. The CDR3 is made up of 13 amino acids. In DNA, the CDR3 is TGCAGCGCTTGGACAGGGAAAACAGATGCGCAGTATTTT. As protein: CSAWTGKTDAQYF.